In its sample, the clone carrying this T cell receptor beta chain was seen many times. What it binds is unknown. This library used about 360 ng RNA and molecular barcoded adaptors spanning alpha/delta and beta/gamma chains. TCRdb analysed the reads with MiXCR anew, one entry per CDR3 protein. The sample has around 26,000 distinct CDR3 sequences; roughly an eighth are singletons. Bone marrow was sampled from every patient at the time of active disease. This sample stems from a study of read filtering for tumor transcriptome and immune sequencing. The length of the CDR3 is 15 residues. In germline, CDR1 is SNHLY, CDR2 FYNNEI. The germline V and J ends were trimmed by 5 bases and 7 bases, with 18 bases remaining between them. Notes on the study in general: Without single-read clonotypes, shared clonotype proportions correlated more between IR-seq and RNA-seq. RNA-seq captured clonotypes less deeply and reliably than IR-seq. In IR-seq, single-read clonotypes were roughly 80% of clonotypes but 3.5% to 4% of reads.

Sequenced input: a population of CD138-negative cells sorted from bone marrow. The TCR was taken from a donor at least 40 years old with multiple myeloma. The chain couples TRBV2 to TRBJ1-5; TRBD1 is a possible D gene (5 bases). CDR3 bases: TGTGCCAGCAGTTGGACGGCCCGCGGGGGACAGCCCCAGCATTTT. This sequence encodes CASSWTARGGQPQHF.